This is a list of T cell receptor beta chains from one sample in a study of human CD8 memory T cell subsets. TCRdb reprocessed the 5' RACE reads and stores each CDR3 protein as one record, lacking DNA. The specimen's table records approximately 12,000 distinct CDR3 sequences. Sequencing input: CD8+ T cells from PBMCs. Receptor source: a human donor in good health. CDR3s include the opening cysteine and the closing phenylalanine or tryptophan. Each record gives: V gene, clone size, J gene, CDR3 length, CDR3 protein. Clone size, where shown, is once, few, many, or a class for clones that have expanded.

>TRBV28|.|TRBJ2-7|14
CASSLMDRGYEQYF
>TRBV5-5|medium-sized|TRBJ1-1|13
CASSLGSGTEAFF
>TRBV7-9|.|TRBJ2-1|12
CASSRWNNEQFF
>TRBV27|.|TRBJ2-7|13
CASSRRASYEQYF
>TRBV5-1|.|TRBJ2-1|14
CASSSDSYSNEQFF
>TRBV7-2|.|TRBJ2-2|13
CASRLGNTGELFF
>TRBV7-9|medium-sized|TRBJ2-5|18
CASSSLTSGRRSQETQYF
>TRBV7-8|.|TRBJ2-1|16
CASSFEGLADYNEQFF
>TRBV7-9|.|TRBJ2-7|13
CASSSKLGGEQYF
>TRBV5-1|medium-sized|TRBJ1-2|14
CASTLIGPNYGYTF
>TRBV6-2/TRBV6-3|.|TRBJ2-2|13
CASSYQDPGELFF
>TRBV5-1|.|TRBJ2-3|17
CASSSYSGGPAADTQYF
>TRBV29-1|medium-sized|TRBJ2-7|12
CSVDAGNHEQYF
>TRBV13|.|TRBJ2-7|13
CASRGPGPYEQYF
>TRBV20-1|medium-sized|TRBJ1-2|15
CSARDGRGYNYGYTF
>TRBV18|.|TRBJ2-2|15
CASSLTGENTGELFF
>TRBV2|.|TRBJ1-3|15
CASSERGSSGNTIYF
>TRBV7-9|medium-sized|TRBJ1-1|12
CASSNDRNEAFF
>TRBV5-1|medium-sized|TRBJ1-2|17
CASSSAIGQGFGNGYTF
>TRBV7-9|.|TRBJ2-3|11
CASSPYDTQYF
>TRBV29-1|medium-sized|TRBJ2-7|12
CSGQGASDEQYF
>TRBV14|.|TRBJ1-5|13
CASSQDGGQPQHF
>TRBV7-9|.|TRBJ1-2|12
CASSATEYGYTF
>TRBV4-2|medium-sized|TRBJ1-1|15
CASSQDSVASTEAFF
>TRBV19|.|TRBJ2-7|14
CASTPGPSSYEQYF
>TRBV14|.|TRBJ1-5|12
CASSQENQPQHF
>TRBV29-1|.|TRBJ2-2|12
CSVGAPTGELFF
>TRBV9|.|TRBJ2-1|16
CASSPTGASSYNEQFF
>TRBV13|.|TRBJ1-2|14
CASSSGQSNYGYTF
>TRBV7-9|.|TRBJ2-7|14
CASSTTSGRYEQYF
>TRBV6-2/TRBV6-3|.|TRBJ2-7|14
CASSSEEQYYEQYF
>TRBV29-1|.|TRBJ2-3|12
CSVDYITDTQYF
>TRBV15|.|TRBJ2-2|14
CATGTSETTGELFF
>TRBV7-2|.|TRBJ2-1|14
CASSFLSSYNEQFF
>TRBV6-2/TRBV6-3|.|TRBJ1-2|12
CASSYPDRSYTF
>TRBV7-9|.|TRBJ2-1|15
CASSLEGLAGHEQFF
>TRBV2|medium-sized|TRBJ1-2|15
CASQPQTGAFYGYTF
>TRBV20-1|.|TRBJ1-5|16
CSAKPVLIGGDQPQHF
>TRBV20-1|.|TRBJ2-1|15
CSARDPYHWDNEQFF
>TRBV6-5|.|TRBJ2-3|15
CASSYRGRSTDTQYF
>TRBV7-9|.|TRBJ1-1|14
CASQYTGGGTEAFF
>TRBV4-3|large|TRBJ2-3|15
CASSQGASSGDTQYF
>TRBV7-9|.|TRBJ2-6|14
CASSPVSGANVLTF
>TRBV6-5|.|TRBJ2-1|15
CASSASGAPYNEQFF
>TRBV11-3|.|TRBJ2-7|14
CASSNRDSSHEQYF
>TRBV5-1|.|TRBJ2-2|12
CASSLEGGELFF
>TRBV10-3|.|TRBJ2-3|13
CAIGDRVADTQYF
>TRBV5-1|.|TRBJ2-4|16
CASSHGLAGLKNIQYF
>TRBV28|.|TRBJ2-1|15
CASALGTSIYNEQFF